Here is one T cell receptor beta chain with its context. The source of the sample is a study of blood T cells in healthy people across ages. V was pared by 1 base and J by 2 bases, with 7 bases of the junction left unmatched. Germline CDR1 is LGHDT and CDR2 is YNNKEL (reference sequence). The CDR3 sequence is 18 residues long. Next came a second PCR, run for roughly 6 to 11 cycles, which used a sample-barcoded 5' primer along with a J-beta primer mix. TCRdb processed the 5' RACE reads anew with MiXCR; each CDR3 protein has one entry. Of approximately 730,000 distinct CDR3 sequences in the sample, roughly 50% are singletons; the top ten hold 41%.

This receptor was obtained from a man older than 75 in good health. The V gene is TRBV3-1, the J gene TRBJ2-1, with TRBD2 matching 11 bases. Sample: blood. CDR3 coding DNA: TGTGCCAGCAGCCAAGGTACTAGCGGGAGTCGTCCCTACAATGAGCAGTTCTTC. This translates into CASSQGTSGSRPYNEQFF.